Each of the 3 T cell receptor beta chains below was sequenced from the same sample in a study of T-cell memory formation after mild COVID-19. Each CDR3 protein gets one entry after TCRdb re-called the 5' RACE reads with MiXCR. The sample shows 580,000 or so distinct CDR3 sequences, roughly 17% of them seen only once. Sample: PBMCs or a T cell subset sorted from them (not recorded which). These TCRs come from an adult woman who had mild COVID-19 (a few samples of this study predate the infection). Cell type and time point are not known.

This sequence joins TRBV2 and TRBJ1-2, with D perhaps matching TRBD1 (6 bases). Germline V CDR1 and CDR2: SNHLY, FYNNEI. The CDR3 runs to 16 residues. Trimming took 4 bases from V and 3 from J, leaving 18 bases between them. This CDR3 reads CASSGIRGRGDYGYTF. The DNA for the CDR3 is TGTGCCAGCAGTGGGATTCGCGGCAGGGGAGACTATGGCTACACCTTC.

This chain connects TRBV3-1 to TRBJ1-1; no firm D call. The CDR3 is made up of 14 amino acids. V gave up 1 base and J gave up 0 bases, with 6 bases separating them. Germline V gene sequence: CDR1 LGHDT, CDR2 YNNKEL (reference sequence). DNA for the CDR3: TGTGCCAGCAGCCAAGCCCAGGTGAACACTGAAGCTTTCTTT. Translated, it gives CASSQAQVNTEAFF.

At least ten counts were recorded for this clonotype. The chain employs TRBV7-2 and TRBJ2-4; 8 bases match TRBD2. Germline V CDR1 and CDR2: SGHTA, FQGNSA. The length of the CDR3 is 14 residues. Unmatched junction bases numbered 5, after V lost 4 bases and J lost 6 bases. CDR3 coding DNA: TGTGCCAGCAGCTCGCTTCGGGGGGGAAACATTCAGTACTTC. Translation: CASSSLRGGNIQYF.